This T cell receptor beta chain appears in the sequencing data of a study of T cell responses to AZD1222 COVID-19 vaccine. General study points: Vaccine-associated CD4 TCRs spanned spike, dominant at 160-218 and 743-854. Unmutated variant regions are reportedly the target of nearly half of TCRs that are spike-specific.

J was trimmed by 0 bases and V by 5 bases; bases with no gene match: 14. CDR1 and CDR2 from the germline V gene are SGHRS and YFSETQ. The CDR3 has 18 amino acids. Method: immunoSEQ multiplex PCR; TCRdb's copy keeps in-frame clones and lacks some. Of about 150,000 clones in the sample, almost 95% are singletons; the top ten hold about 2.5%. Concerning this clone itself: What it binds is unknown.

This sample comprised peripheral blood, obtained on day 0 of AZD1222 vaccination. The chain recombines TRBV5-1 with TRBJ2-5; TRBD2 matches 9 bases. The TCR sequence derives from an adult in good health. This CDR3 is CASRKMARTSGYQETQYF. The CDR3 DNA is TGCGCCAGCAGAAAGATGGCGCGAACTAGCGGGTACCAAGAGACCCAGTACTTC.